What follows are 21 T cell receptor beta chains derived from one specimen sequenced in a study of CD8 T cells in cerebrospinal fluid in Alzheimer's disease. TCRdb reprocessed the 10x single-cell sequencing reads, with one entry per CDR3 protein and no DNA. In all, the sample yields about 1,500 distinct CDR3 sequences. Sample: cerebrospinal fluid. These receptor sequences come from a human donor in good health.

Frequency places this clonotype as medium-sized. The chain uses TRBV12-3 or TRBV12-4 and TRBJ1-4. CDR3 length: 12 amino acids. The CDR3 here is CASSFGHEKLFF.

This clonotype ranks as medium-sized in terms of frequency. V usage is TRBV3-1 and J usage is TRBJ1-1. Germline-derived CDR1 and CDR2 are LGHDT and YNNKEL (reference sequence). CDR3 length: 11 residues. This chain's CDR3 is CASSQHTEAFF.

This clonotype is large by frequency. The J gene is TRBJ1-4, the V gene TRBV5-1; the D call from TCRdb, TRBD1, cannot be confirmed without DNA. The CDR3 covers 15 residues. CDR1 and CDR2 (germline): SGHRS, YFSETQ. The CDR3 sequence: CASSSSTETDEKLFF.

This clonotype is classed as medium-sized by frequency. This chain uses TRBV3-1 with TRBJ2-5. The CDR3 length is 15 residues. Per the germline V gene, CDR1 is LGHDT and CDR2 is YNNKEL (reference sequence). The CDR3 is CASSQDLARPETQYF.

This clonotype is classed as large by frequency. The CDR3 is CASSLGGGSNTDTQYF. The genes are TRBV7-2 and TRBJ2-3; with no DNA, the TCRdb D assignment of TRBD1 cannot be verified. The CDR3 is 16 amino acids. Looked up from germline, CDR1 is SGHTA and CDR2 is FQGNSA.

By frequency, this clonotype registers medium-sized. J is TRBJ2-5 and V is TRBV6-6. The CDR3 runs 12 residues. CDR1 and CDR2 (germline): MNHNY, SVGAGI (reference sequence). This CDR3 reads CASSYTQETQYF.

The chain combines TRBV20-1 with TRBJ2-2; absent DNA, TCRdb's TRBD1 call cannot be checked. Germline assignment: CDR1 DFQATT and CDR2 SNEGSKA (reference sequence). There are 16 residues in the CDR3. The CDR3 sequence is CSAAHRTGGSVGELFF.

By frequency, this clonotype is medium-sized. V gene TRBV6-2 or TRBV6-3 combines with J gene TRBJ2-7. Germline V gene data show CDR1 as MNHEY and CDR2 as SVGEGT. This CDR3 is 13 amino acids long. The CDR3 spells CASSYSSRDEQYF.

By frequency, this clonotype registers medium-sized. This rearrangement joins TRBV18 to TRBJ2-7. Germline CDR1 reads KGHSH; CDR2 reads LQKENI. The CDR3 covers 12 residues. The CDR3 region is CASSPLENEQYF.

This clonotype registers medium-sized (0.01 to 0.1%) by frequency. Here the CDR3 reads CSARDGPYEQYF. The J gene is TRBJ2-7, the V gene TRBV29-1; TCRdb gives TRBD1 as the D gene, but with no DNA this cannot be confirmed. There are 12 residues in the CDR3. Germline CDR1 is SQVTM and CDR2 is ANQGSEA.

This clonotype counts as medium-sized by frequency. The V and J genes are TRBV20-1 and TRBJ2-3; TCRdb picks TRBD1, but there is no DNA to check that call. Germline values: CDR1 DFQATT, CDR2 SNEGSKA (reference sequence). This CDR3 has 13 amino acids. The CDR3: CSAPDSSADTQYF.

This clonotype is classed as large (0.1 to 1%) by frequency. The V gene is TRBV2, the J gene TRBJ2-3; TCRdb's D call of TRBD2 is untestable without DNA. CDR1 and CDR2 from the germline V gene are SNHLY and FYNNEI. The CDR3 has 13 amino acids. CDR3 sequence: CASNSGGTDTQYF.

Its frequency marks this clonotype as medium-sized (0.01 to 0.1%). The chain has TRBV6-6 and TRBJ2-7; there is no DNA to check the TCRdb D call of TRBD2. The CDR3 sequence is 13 residues long. Looked up from germline, CDR1 is MNHNY and CDR2 is SVGAGI (reference sequence). CDR3 sequence reads: CASSPPSRYEQYF.

This clonotype is labeled medium-sized based on frequency. The chain is built from TRBV9 and TRBJ2-7; TCRdb's D gene call, TRBD1, goes unchecked for lack of DNA. Germline CDR1 reads SGDLS; CDR2 reads YYNGEE. There are 15 residues in the CDR3. The CDR3 sequence: CASSVASLSTGEQYF.

Considering frequency, this clonotype is medium-sized. The rearrangement links TRBV19 to TRBJ2-1; the TCRdb call, TRBD2, lacks DNA for checking. The CDR3 extends over 12 amino acids. The germline V gene encodes CDR1 LNHDA and CDR2 SQIVND (reference sequence). The CDR3 loop is CASSIEPSRPFF. Based on the CDR3 plus reference TRBV19 and TRBJ2-1, the full variable domain is DGGITQSPKYLFRKEGQNVTLSCEQNLNHDAMYWYRQDPGQGLRLIYYSQIVNDFQKGDIAEGYSVSREKKESFPLTVTSAQKNPTAFYLCASSIEPSRPFFGPGTRLTVL.

This clonotype is medium-sized by frequency. V usage is TRBV2 and J usage is TRBJ2-5; the TRBD1 assignment by TCRdb is unverifiable without DNA. The length of the CDR3 is 13 residues. CDR1 is SNHLY, CDR2 FYNNEI, per germline. The chain's CDR3 is CASMGGAQETQYF.

The rearrangement joins TRBV7-3 to TRBJ2-3. The CDR3 is 14 amino acids. CDR1 is SGHTA, CDR2 FQGTGA, per germline. CDR3 sequence: CASSLRGSTVTQYF.

By frequency, this clonotype is large (0.1 to 1%). The rearrangement links TRBV11-3 to TRBJ2-5; TCRdb's assignment of TRBD1 cannot be checked, as there is no DNA. CDR3 length equals 15 residues. Germline CDR1 SGHNT, CDR2 YENEEA. The CDR3 is CASSTRTGGVETQYF.

Frequency places this clonotype as large. The chain carries TRBV20-1 and TRBJ2-7; the D call from TCRdb, TRBD1, cannot be confirmed without DNA. The V gene's germline CDR1 is DFQATT and CDR2 SNEGSKA (reference sequence). The length of the CDR3 is 15 residues. CDR3 region: CSARDPTGKVSEQYF.

Its frequency marks this clonotype as medium-sized. V is TRBV10-3 and J is TRBJ2-3; TCRdb's D call of TRBD2 is untestable without DNA. The germline V gene encodes CDR1 ENHRY and CDR2 SYGVKD. The CDR3 totals 16 residues. The CDR3 here is CAISELAGGVTDTQYF.

Measured by frequency, this clonotype is medium-sized. The V call is TRBV5-1, the J call TRBJ2-5; the D call of TRBD1 rests on TCRdb alone, since no DNA is present to check it. This CDR3 is built from 17 residues. Germline CDR1 SGHRS, CDR2 YFSETQ. The CDR3 loop reads CASSAGTGANLQETQYF.